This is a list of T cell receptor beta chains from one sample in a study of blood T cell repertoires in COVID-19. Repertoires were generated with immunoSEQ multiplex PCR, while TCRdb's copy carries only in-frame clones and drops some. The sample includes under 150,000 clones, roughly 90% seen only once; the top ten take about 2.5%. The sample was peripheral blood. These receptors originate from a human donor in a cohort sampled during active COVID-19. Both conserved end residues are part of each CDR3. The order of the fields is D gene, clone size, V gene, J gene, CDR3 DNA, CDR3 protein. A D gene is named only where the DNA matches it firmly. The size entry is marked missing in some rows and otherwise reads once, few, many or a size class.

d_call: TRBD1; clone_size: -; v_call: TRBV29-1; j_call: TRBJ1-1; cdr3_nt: TGCAGCGCGGGGACAGGTTCGGGCACTGAAGCTTTCTTT; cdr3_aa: CSAGTGSGTEAFF
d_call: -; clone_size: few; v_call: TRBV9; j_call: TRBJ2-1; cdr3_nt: TGTGCCAGCAGCGTAGTGCCCTCCCCCGGGCAGGGAGAGCAGTTCTTC; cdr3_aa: CASSVVPSPGQGEQFF
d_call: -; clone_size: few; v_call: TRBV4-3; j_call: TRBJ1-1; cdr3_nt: TGCGCCAGCAGCCAAGATGGGGACACATTGAACACTGAAGCTTTCTTT; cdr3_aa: CASSQDGDTLNTEAFF
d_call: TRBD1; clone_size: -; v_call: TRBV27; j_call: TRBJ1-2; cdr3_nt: TGTGCCAGCAGTTTAACAGGGGGCGGCTATGGCTACACCTTC; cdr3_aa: CASSLTGGGYGYTF
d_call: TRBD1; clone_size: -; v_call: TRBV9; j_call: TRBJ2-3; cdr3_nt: TGTGCCAGCAGCCAGCGACAGGGCGTAGATACGCAGTATTTT; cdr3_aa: CASSQRQGVDTQYF
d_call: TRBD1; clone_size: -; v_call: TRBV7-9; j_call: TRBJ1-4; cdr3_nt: TGTGCCAGCAGCTTTCCGGGACAGGGGGCTAGGCTGTTTTTT; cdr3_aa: CASSFPGQGARLFF
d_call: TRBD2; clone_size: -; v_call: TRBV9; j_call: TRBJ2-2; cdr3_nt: TGTGCCAGCAGCGGGACTAGCGGGGATAACACCGGGGAGCTGTTTTTT; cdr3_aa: CASSGTSGDNTGELFF
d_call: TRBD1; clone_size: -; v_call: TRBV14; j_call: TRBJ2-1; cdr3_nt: TGTGCCAGCAGCCCACTGGGGACAGGGTCCTACAATGAGCAGTTCTTC; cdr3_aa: CASSPLGTGSYNEQFF
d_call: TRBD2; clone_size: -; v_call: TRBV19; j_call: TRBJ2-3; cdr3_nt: TGTGCCAGTAGTTTCCAGACTAGCGGAGACTTCACAGATACGCAGTATTTT; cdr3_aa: CASSFQTSGDFTDTQYF
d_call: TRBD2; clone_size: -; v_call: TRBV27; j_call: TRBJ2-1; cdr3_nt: TGTGCCAGCAGTTTATCGCCTAGCGGGAGGTTCTACAATGAGCAGTTCTTC; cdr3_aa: CASSLSPSGRFYNEQFF
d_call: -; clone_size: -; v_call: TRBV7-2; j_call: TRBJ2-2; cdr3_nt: TGTGCCAGCAGCTTAGGGCCTGTTAGGAGCACCGGGGAGCTGTTTTTT; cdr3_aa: CASSLGPVRSTGELFF
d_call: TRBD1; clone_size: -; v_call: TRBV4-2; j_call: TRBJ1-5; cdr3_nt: TGTGCCAGCAGCCAGGTGGACAGGGGCGGCAATCAGCCCCAGCATTTT; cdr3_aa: CASSQVDRGGNQPQHF
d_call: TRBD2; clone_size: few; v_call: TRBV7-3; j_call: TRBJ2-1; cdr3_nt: TGTGCCAGCAGCTATCTAGCGGGAGCGAATGAGCAGTTCTTC; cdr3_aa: CASSYLAGANEQFF
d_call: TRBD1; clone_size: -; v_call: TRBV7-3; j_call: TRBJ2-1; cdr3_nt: TGTGCCAGCAGCTCTAGGACAGGGTCAGGCAATGAGCAGTTCTTC; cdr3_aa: CASSSRTGSGNEQFF
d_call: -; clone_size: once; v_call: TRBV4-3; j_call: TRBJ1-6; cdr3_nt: TGCGCCAGCAGCCAAGACCGCACGCGCTCCTATAATTCACCCCTCCACTTT; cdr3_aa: CASSQDRTRSYNSPLHF
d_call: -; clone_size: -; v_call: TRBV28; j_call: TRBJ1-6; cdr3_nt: TGTGCCAGCAGACCCCAGACATCACCCCTCCACTTT; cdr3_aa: CASRPQTSPLHF
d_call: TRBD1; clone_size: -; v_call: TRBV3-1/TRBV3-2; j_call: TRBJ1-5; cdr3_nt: TGTGCCAGCAGCCCTACCACAGGGGCCTATAGCAATCAGCCCCAGCATTTT; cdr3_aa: CASSPTTGAYSNQPQHF
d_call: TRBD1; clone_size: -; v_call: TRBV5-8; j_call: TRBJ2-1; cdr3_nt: TGTGCCAGCAGCCGCGGAGGGACAGGGAATGAGCAGTTCTTC; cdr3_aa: CASSRGGTGNEQFF
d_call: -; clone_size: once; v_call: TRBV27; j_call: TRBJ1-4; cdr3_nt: TGTGCCAGCAGTGGAGGGTCGGGGAATGAAAAACTGTTTTTT; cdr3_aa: CASSGGSGNEKLFF
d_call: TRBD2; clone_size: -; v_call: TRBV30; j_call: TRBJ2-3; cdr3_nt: TGTGCCTGGAGTGTTGGCGGGGGGGATGGGGATACGCAGTATTTT; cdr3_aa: CAWSVGGGDGDTQYF
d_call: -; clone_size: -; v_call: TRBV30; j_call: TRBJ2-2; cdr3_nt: TGTGCCTGGAGTGTACAAGGGGGTACCGGGGAGCTGTTTTTT; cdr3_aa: CAWSVQGGTGELFF
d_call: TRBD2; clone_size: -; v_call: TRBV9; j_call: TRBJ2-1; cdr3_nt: TGTGCCAGCAGCGTAGGGGCGGCGCTAGCGGGGGTTAATGAGCAGTTCTTC; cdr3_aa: CASSVGAALAGVNEQFF
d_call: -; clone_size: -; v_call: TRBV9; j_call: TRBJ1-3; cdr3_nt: TGTGCCAGCAGCGACAACAGTGTCTCTGGAAACACCATATATTTT; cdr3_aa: CASSDNSVSGNTIYF
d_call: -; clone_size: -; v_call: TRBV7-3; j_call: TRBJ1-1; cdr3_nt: TGTGCCAGCAGCTTAAGCCCGACAGTTGAAGCTTTCTTT; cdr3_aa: CASSLSPTVEAFF
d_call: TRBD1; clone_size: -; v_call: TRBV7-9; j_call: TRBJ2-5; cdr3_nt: TGTGCCAGCAGCCCCCCAAGGGGGCTCCAAGAGACCCAGTACTTC; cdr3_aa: CASSPPRGLQETQYF
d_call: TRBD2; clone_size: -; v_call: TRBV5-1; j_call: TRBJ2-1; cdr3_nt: TGCGCCAGCAGCCGGACTAGCGGGGCTACCTACAATGAGCAGTTCTTC; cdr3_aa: CASSRTSGATYNEQFF
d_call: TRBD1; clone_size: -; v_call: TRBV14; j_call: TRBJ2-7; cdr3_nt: TGTGCCAGCAGCAAAGGACAGGGGGTCTACGAGCAGTACTTC; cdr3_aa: CASSKGQGVYEQYF
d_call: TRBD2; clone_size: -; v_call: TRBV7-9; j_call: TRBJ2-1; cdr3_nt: TGTGCCAGCAGCTCTAGCGGGGGGAGCTCCTACAATGAGCAGTTCTTC; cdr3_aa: CASSSSGGSSYNEQFF
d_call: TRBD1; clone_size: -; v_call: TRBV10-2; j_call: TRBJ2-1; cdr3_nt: TGCGCCAGCAGTGGACAGGGCGGAAATGAGCAGTTCTTC; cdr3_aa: CASSGQGGNEQFF
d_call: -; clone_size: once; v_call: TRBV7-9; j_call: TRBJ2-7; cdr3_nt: TGTGCCAGCAGCCCTATGTGGGGGGCCTACGAGCAGTACTTC; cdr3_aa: CASSPMWGAYEQYF
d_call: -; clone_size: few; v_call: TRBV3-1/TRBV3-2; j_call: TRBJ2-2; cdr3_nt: TGTGCCAGCAGCCTGCTTTCGAGCACCGGGGAGCTGTTTTTT; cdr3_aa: CASSLLSSTGELFF
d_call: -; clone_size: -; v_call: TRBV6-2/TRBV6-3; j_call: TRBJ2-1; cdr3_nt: TGTGCCAGCAGTTACGGTGGCCCGTACAATGAGCAGTTCTTC; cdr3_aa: CASSYGGPYNEQFF
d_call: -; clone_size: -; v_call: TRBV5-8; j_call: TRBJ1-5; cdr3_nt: TGTGCCAGCAGCTTCAGGGATCAGCCCCAGCATTTT; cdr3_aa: CASSFRDQPQHF
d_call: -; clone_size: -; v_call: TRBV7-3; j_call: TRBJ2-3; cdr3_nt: TGTGCCAGCAGCCCTGGACAGCGCACAGATACGCAGTATTTT; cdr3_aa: CASSPGQRTDTQYF
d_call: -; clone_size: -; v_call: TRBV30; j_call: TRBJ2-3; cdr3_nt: TGTGCCGGGGGGACACCCTCTAGCACAGATACGCAGTATTTT; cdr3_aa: CAGGTPSSTDTQYF
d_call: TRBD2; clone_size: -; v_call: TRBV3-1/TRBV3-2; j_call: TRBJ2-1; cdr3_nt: TGTGCCAGCAGACCTTGGCGGGGGGCATACAATGAGCAGTTCTTC; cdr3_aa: CASRPWRGAYNEQFF
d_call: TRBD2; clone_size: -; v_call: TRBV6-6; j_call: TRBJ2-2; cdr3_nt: TGTGCCAGCAGTTCCGGGACTAGCGAAGTCGCGATGTTTTTT; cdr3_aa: CASSSGTSEVAMFF